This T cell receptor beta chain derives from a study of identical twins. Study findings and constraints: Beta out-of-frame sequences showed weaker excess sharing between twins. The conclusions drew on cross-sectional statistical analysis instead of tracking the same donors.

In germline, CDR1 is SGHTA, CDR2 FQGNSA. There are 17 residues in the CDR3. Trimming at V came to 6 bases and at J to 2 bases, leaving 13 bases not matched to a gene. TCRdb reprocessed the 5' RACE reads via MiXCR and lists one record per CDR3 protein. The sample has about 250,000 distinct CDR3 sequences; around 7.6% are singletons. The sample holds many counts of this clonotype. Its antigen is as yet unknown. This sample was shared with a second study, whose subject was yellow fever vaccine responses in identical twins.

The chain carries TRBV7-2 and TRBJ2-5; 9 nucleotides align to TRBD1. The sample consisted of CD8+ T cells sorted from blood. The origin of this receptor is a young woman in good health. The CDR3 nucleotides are TGTGCCAGCAGGCTTCTCCCGGGACAGGGCATTCAAGAGACCCAGTACTTC. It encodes CASRLLPGQGIQETQYF.